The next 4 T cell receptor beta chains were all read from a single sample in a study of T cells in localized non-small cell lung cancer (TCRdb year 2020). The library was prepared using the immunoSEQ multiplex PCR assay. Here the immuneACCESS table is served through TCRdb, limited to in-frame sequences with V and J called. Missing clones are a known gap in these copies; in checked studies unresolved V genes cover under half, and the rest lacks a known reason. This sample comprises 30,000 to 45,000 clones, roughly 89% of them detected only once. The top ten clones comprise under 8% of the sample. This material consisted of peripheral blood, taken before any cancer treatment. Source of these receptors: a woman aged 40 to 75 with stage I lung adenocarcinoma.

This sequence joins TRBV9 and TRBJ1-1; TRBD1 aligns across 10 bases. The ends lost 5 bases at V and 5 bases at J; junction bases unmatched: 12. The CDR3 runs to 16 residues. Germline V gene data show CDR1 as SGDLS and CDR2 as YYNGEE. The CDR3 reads CASSPRTGGAGTEAFF. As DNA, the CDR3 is TGTGCCAGCAGTCCACGGACAGGGGGTGCAGGTACTGAAGCTTTCTTT.

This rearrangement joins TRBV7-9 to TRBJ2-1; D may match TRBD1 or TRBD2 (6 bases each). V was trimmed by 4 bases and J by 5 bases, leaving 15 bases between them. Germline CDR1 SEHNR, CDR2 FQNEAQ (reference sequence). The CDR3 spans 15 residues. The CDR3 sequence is CASSYGGGLNNEQFF. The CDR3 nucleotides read TGTGCCAGCAGCTATGGAGGGGGTCTTAACAATGAGCAGTTCTTC.

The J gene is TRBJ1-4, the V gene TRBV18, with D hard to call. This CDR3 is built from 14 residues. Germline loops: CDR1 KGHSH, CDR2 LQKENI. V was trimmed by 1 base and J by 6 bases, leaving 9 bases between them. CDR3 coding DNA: TGTGCCAGCTCACCACTGGGGTCATATGAAAAACTGTTTTTT. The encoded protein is CASSPLGSYEKLFF.

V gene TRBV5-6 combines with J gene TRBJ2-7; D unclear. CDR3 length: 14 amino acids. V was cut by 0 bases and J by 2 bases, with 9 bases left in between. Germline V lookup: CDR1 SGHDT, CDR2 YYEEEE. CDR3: CASSLVAAAYEQYF. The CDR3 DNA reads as TGTGCCAGCAGCTTGGTGGCAGCCGCCTACGAGCAGTACTTC.